The T cell receptor (beta chain) under discussion was sequenced for a study of CD8 T cells in ankylosing spondylitis. Study-level findings and limits: Clones tied to disease were said to be significantly enriched in matched ankylosing spondylitis synovial fluid. Ankylosing spondylitis blood seemed to carry a telltale TCR beta motif made of under 10 highly homologous variants.

There are 14 residues in the CDR3. CDR1 and CDR2 from the germline V gene are SGDLS and YYNGEE. V lost 2 bases and J lost 1, with 6 bases in between. As the method for making TCR beta libraries, quantitative 5'-RACE with molecular barcodes was used. TCRdb fed the 5' RACE reads into MiXCR, producing one record per CDR3 protein. The table has 670,000 or so distinct CDR3 sequences, 15% to 20% seen once. Concerning this clonotype itself: Its antigen is currently unknown.

The sequencing sample was made of blood, either unsorted or a sorted T cell fraction (not recorded which). The TCR comes from a male donor with ankylosing spondylitis. The chain joins TRBV9 to TRBJ2-2; D is undetermined. This CDR3 reads CASSVARNTGELFF. CDR3 bases: TGTGCCAGCAGCGTGGCGCGGAACACCGGGGAGCTGTTTTTT.